The text below deals with one TCR beta chain. Its specificity is not known. The data were taken from a study of cytomegalovirus exposure and HLA in healthy donors. Study outcomes and limitations: DRB1 had the most TCR associations and HLA-C the fewest, a later analysis found, with rates varying by HLA locus. CMV serostatus was the only immune exposure information that was available. Rare TCR sequences dominated, though some public TCRs recurred in many donors.

Use of 60 Vbeta and 13 Jbeta primers characterized the PCR. Assay used: immunoSEQ multiplex PCR; TCRdb lists only in-frame clones, some missing. In total, the table holds 50,000 or so clones. The clonotype originates from a woman aged 40 to 50 in good health and CMV-seronegative. What was sequenced was PBMCs.

The CDR3 protein is CASSSGGTLAKNIQYF. CDR3 coding DNA: TGTGCCAGTAGTTCCGGCGGGACTCTAGCCAAAAACATTCAGTACTTC. The chain links TRBV19 to TRBJ2-4, with D possibly matching TRBD2 (6 bases). The V gene lost 5 bases and the J gene lost 0 bases, with 14 bases spanning the gap. This CDR3 is 16 amino acids long. Germline assignment: CDR1 LNHDA and CDR2 SQIVND (reference sequence).